This entry concerns a single T cell receptor beta chain. This sample is part of a study of blood T cell repertoires in COVID-19. Study in general: COVID-19 samples from acute and convalescent phases originated in the United States, Italy and Spain. The analysed material was cDNA or gDNA that came from T cells, B-cell-depleted T cells, or PBMCs.

This CDR3 is 10 amino acids long. With 0 bases removed from V and 8 bases from J, the gap between germline ends came to 3 bases. From germline, CDR1 is GTSNPN and CDR2 SVGIG (reference sequence). In the original workflow: Using reference gene primer amplification, nucleated cell counts were estimated. This table comes from immunoSEQ multiplex PCR, and its TCRdb copy is limited to in-frame clones, with some not included. D and trimming were read from the DNA, whereas the V and J calls and clone size are those reported in that table. The table includes some 170,000 clones, around four fifths detected once.

The sample was peripheral blood. The chain employs TRBV30 and TRBJ2-3; D gene uncertain. The TCR was taken from a human donor in a cohort sampled during active COVID-19. CDR3 protein: CAWSVSTQYF. CDR3 coding DNA: TGTGCCTGGAGTGTCAGTACGCAGTATTTT.